This TCR beta chain was obtained from a study of blood T cell repertoires in COVID-19. The table came from immunoSEQ multiplex PCR; TCRdb's copy has only in-frame clones and leaves some out. Seen here are about 190,000 clones, about nine tenths observed once, and the top ten hold 1.1%. Germline CDR1 SGDLS, CDR2 YYNGEE. The trim removed 3 bases at V and 0 bases at J, leaving 15 bases unmatched. The CDR3 sequence is 18 residues long. The sequenced sample consisted of peripheral blood. The genes are TRBV9 and TRBJ2-7; 7 nucleotides align to TRBD1. This receptor was identified in a man aged 30 to 39 with acute or convalescent COVID-19. The CDR3, as DNA: TGTGCCAGCAGCGCCGGAGCCCCCGGGACAGCGATCTCCTACGAGCAGTACTTC. Translating it yields CASSAGAPGTAISYEQYF.